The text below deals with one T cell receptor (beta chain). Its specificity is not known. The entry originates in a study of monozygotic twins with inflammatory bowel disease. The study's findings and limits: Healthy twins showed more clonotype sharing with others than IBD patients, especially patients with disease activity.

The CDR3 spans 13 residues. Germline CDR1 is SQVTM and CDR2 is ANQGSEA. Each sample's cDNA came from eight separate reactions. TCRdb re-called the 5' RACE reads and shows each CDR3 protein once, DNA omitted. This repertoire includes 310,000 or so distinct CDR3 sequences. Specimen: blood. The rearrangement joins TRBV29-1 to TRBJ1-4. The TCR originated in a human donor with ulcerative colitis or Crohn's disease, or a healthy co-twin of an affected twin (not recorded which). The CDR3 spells CSVEDRMGEKLFF.